This T cell receptor (beta chain) emerged from a study of blood T cell repertoires in COVID-19. In the study overall: Samples came from the United States, Italy and Spain, spanning acute and convalescent COVID-19. The analysed material was cDNA or gDNA that came from T cells, B-cell-depleted T cells, or PBMCs.

Authors' analysis steps: Estimation of nucleated cell counts relied on the amplification of reference gene primers. TCRdb keeps only in-frame clones here, not all; method: immunoSEQ multiplex PCR. V, J and clone size are taken as reported in that table, and D and trimming were inferred from the DNA itself. The profile shows tens of thousands of clones, about nine tenths of them singletons. Germline lookup yields CDR1 SGHTS and CDR2 YDEGEE. CDR3 length: 13 residues. Unmatched junction bases numbered 2, after V lost 4 bases and J lost 5 bases. This clone appeared a few times. The TCR comes from a woman aged 45-65 years with active or convalescent COVID-19. Sequenced material: peripheral blood. This chain uses TRBV5-8 with TRBJ2-2; 7 bases line up with TRBD2. The CDR3 here is CASSLGLTGELFF. The CDR3 DNA follows: TGTGCCAGCAGCCTGGGACTAACCGGGGAGCTGTTTTTT.